This T cell receptor (beta chain) comes out of a study of cytomegalovirus exposure and HLA in healthy donors. PCR primers comprised 60 Vbeta and 13 Jbeta primers. Clones were sequenced by immunoSEQ multiplex PCR, and TCRdb holds only the in-frame ones, with some missing. This table has 210,000 or so clones, about 84% appearing once. A single count supports this clone. The CDR3 runs 16 residues. The germline V gene has CDR1 MNHEY and CDR2 SVGAGI. V was shortened by 4 bases and J by 6 bases, with 19 bases between the two germline ends. This sequence originates from a human donor in good health. The genes are TRBV6-5 and TRBJ2-1; TRBD2 is a possible D gene (7 bases). The source material was PBMCs. This CDR3 is CASSSRGGGPANEQFF. The CDR3 region has the DNA TGTGCCAGCAGTTCTCGAGGGGGAGGGCCCGCCAATGAGCAGTTCTTC.